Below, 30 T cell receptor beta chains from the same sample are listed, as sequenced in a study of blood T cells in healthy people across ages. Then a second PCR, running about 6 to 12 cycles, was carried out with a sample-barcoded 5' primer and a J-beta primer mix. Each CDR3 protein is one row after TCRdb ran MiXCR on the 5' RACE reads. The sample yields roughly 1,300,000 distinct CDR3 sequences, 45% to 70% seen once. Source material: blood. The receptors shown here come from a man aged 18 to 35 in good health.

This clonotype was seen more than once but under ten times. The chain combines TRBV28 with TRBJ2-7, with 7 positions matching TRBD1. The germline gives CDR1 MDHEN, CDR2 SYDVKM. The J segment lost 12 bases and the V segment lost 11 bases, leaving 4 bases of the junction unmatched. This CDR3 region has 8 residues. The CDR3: CAAGTVYF. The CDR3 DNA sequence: TGTGCCGCAGGGACAGTGTACTTC.

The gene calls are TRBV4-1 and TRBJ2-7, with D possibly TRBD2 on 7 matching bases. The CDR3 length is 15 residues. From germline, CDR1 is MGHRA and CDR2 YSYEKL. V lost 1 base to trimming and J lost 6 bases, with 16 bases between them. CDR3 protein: CASSQVPGGPGEQYF. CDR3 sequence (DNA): TGCGCCAGCAGCCAAGTCCCGGGGGGCCCGGGCGAGCAGTACTTC.

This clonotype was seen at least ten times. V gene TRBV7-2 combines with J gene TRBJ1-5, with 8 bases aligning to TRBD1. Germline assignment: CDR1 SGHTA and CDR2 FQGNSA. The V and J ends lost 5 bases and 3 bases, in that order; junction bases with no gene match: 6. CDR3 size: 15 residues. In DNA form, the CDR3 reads TGTGCCAGCAGCCCAGACAGGGGAAACAATCAGCCCCAGCATTTT. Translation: CASSPDRGNNQPQHF.

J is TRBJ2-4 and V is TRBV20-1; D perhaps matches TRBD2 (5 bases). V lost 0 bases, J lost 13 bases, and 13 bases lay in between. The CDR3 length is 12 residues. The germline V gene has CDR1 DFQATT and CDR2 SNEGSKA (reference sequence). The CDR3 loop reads CSARDRQREQYF. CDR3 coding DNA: TGCAGTGCTAGAGACCGACAAAGGGAGCAGTACTTC.

The CDR3 DNA follows: TGTGCCAGCAACCCGGGGGAGCAGTACTTC. Translation: CASNPGEQYF. This chain uses TRBV2 with TRBJ2-5; possible D gene TRBD2, 6 bases. CDR3 length equals 10 residues. From germline, CDR1 is SNHLY and CDR2 FYNNEI. V was cut by 7 bases and J by 11 bases, with 11 bases left in between.

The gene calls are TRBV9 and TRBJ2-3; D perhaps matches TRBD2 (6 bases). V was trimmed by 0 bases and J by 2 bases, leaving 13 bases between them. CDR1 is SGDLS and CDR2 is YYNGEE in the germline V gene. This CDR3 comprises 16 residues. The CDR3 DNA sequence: TGTGCCAGCAGCGTAGGGGATACTAGCATCACAGATACGCAGTATTTT. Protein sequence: CASSVGDTSITDTQYF.

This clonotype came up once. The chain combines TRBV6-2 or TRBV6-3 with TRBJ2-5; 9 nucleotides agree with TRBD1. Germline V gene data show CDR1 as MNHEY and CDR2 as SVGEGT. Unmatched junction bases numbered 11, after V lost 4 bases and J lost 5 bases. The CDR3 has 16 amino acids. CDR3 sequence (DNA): TGTGCCAGCAGTTCCTCGGACAGGGGAAGGCAGGAGACCCAGTACTTC. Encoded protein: CASSSSDRGRQETQYF.

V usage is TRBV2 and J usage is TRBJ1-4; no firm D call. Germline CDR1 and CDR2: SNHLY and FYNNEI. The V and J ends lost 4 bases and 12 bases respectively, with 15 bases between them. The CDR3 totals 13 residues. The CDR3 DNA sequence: TGTGCCAGCAGTGTTACAGCCGGGCGCGAACTGTTTTTT. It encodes CASSVTAGRELFF.

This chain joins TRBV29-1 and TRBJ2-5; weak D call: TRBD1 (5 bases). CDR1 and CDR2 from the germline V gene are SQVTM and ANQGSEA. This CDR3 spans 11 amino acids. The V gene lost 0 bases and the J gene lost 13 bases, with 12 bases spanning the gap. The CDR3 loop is CSVEEGQGRYF. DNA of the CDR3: TGCAGCGTTGAAGAGGGTCAGGGAAGGTACTTC.

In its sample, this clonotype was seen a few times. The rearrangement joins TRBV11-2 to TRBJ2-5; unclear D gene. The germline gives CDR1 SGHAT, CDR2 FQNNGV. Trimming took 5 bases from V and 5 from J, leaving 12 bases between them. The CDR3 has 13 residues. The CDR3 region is CASSVGYSETQYF. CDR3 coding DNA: TGTGCCAGCAGCGTAGGGTACAGTGAGACCCAGTACTTC.

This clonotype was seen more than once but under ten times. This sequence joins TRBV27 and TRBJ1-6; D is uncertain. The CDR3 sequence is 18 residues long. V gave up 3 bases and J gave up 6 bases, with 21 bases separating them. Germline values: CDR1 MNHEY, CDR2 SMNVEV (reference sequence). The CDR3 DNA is TGTGCCAGCAGTTTGGGTCAAAGGCCGAAGACAATTAATTCACCCCTCCACTTT. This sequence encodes CASSLGQRPKTINSPLHF.

CDR3 amino acids: CASSLESDADTQYF. CDR3 nucleotides: TGTGCCAGCAGCTTAGAGAGTGACGCAGATACGCAGTATTTT. The rearrangement joins TRBV7-9 to TRBJ2-3; D remains ambiguous. The CDR3 covers 14 residues. Germline V gene lookup returns CDR1 SEHNR and CDR2 FQNEAQ (reference sequence). V dropped 1 base and J dropped 4 bases, with 9 bases sitting between them.

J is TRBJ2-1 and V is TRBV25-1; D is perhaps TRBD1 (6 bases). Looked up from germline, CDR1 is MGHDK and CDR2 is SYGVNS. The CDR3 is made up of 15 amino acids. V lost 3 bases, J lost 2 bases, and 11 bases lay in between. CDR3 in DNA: TGTGCCAGCAGTGAGGTACAGGGAGCCTACAATGAGCAGTTCTTC. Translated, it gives CASSEVQGAYNEQFF.

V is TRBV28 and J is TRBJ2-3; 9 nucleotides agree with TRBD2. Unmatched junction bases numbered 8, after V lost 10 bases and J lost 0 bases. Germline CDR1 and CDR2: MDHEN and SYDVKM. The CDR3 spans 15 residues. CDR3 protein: CATALRGGSTDTQYF. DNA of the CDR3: TGTGCCACCGCCTTGCGGGGGGGGAGCACAGATACGCAGTATTTT.

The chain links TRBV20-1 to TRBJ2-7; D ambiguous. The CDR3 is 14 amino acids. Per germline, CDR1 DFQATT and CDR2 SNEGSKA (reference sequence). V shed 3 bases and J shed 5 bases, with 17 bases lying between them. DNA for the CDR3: TGCAGTGCTAGCGTTGGCTCCCCGGCGGACGAGCAGTACTTC. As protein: CSASVGSPADEQYF.

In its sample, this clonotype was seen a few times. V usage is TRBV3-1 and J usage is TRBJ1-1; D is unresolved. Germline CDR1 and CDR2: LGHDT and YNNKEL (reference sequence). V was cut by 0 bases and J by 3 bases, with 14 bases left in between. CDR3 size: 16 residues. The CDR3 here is CASSQDNGRRHTEAFF. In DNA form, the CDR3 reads TGTGCCAGCAGCCAAGATAACGGCAGAAGACACACTGAAGCTTTCTTT.

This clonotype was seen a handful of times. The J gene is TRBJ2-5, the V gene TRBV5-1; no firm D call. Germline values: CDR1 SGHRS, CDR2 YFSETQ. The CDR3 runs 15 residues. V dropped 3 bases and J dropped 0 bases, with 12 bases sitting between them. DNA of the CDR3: TGCGCCAGCAGCTCCGGGCCCGGGTACCAAGAGACCCAGTACTTC. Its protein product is CASSSGPGYQETQYF.

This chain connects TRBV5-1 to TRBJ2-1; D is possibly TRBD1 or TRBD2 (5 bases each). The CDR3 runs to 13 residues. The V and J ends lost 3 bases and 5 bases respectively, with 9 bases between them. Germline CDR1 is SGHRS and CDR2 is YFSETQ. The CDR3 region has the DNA TGCGCCAGCAGCTGGGTGGGGGACAATGAGCAGTTCTTC. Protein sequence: CASSWVGDNEQFF.

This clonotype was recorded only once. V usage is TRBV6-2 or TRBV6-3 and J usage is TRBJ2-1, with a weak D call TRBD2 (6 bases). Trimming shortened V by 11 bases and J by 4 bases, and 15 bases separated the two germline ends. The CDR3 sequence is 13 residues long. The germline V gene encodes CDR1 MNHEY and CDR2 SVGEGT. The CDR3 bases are TGTGCCGGAGGAGGGCAGTCTTACAATGAGCAGTTCTTC. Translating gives CAGGGQSYNEQFF.

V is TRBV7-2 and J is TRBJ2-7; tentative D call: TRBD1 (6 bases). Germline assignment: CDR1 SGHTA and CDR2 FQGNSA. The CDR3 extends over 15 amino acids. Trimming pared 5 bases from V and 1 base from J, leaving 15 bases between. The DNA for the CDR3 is TGTGCCAGCAGCCTAATAGGGACATCTTCCTACGAGCAGTACTTC. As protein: CASSLIGTSSYEQYF.

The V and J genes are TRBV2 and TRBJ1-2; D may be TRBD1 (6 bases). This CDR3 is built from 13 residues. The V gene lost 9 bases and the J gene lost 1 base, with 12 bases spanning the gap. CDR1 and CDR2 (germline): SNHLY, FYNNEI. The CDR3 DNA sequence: TGTGCCAGTGGGGACATTGTTAACTATGGCTACACCTTC. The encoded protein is CASGDIVNYGYTF.

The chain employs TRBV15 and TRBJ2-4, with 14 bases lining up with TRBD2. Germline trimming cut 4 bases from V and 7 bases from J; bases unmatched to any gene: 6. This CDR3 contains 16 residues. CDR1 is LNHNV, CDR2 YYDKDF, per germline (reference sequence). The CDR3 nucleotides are TGTGCCACCAGCAAGGGGACTAGCGGGAGTAAGAACATTCAGTACTTC. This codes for CATSKGTSGSKNIQYF.

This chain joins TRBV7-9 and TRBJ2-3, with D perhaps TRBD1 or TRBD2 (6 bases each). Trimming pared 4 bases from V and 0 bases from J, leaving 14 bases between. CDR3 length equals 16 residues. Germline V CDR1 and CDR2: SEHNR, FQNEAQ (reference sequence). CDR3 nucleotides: TGTGCCAGCAGCTCTCCCGGGGGCCCTAGCACAGATACGCAGTATTTT. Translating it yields CASSSPGGPSTDTQYF.

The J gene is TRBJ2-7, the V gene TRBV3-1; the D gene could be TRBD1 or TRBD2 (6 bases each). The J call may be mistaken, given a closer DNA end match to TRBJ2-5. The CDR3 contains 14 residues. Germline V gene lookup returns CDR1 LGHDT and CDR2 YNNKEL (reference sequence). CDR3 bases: TGTGCCAGCAGCCAAAACGGGGGCTCGGGGACCCAGTACTTC. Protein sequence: CASSQNGGSGTQYF.

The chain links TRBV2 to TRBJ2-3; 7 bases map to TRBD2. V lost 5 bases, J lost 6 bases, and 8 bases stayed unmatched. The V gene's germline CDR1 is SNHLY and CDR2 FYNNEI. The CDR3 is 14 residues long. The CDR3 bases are TGTGCCAGCAGTCAGAGGGAGGGCCGGGATACGCAGTATTTT. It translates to CASSQREGRDTQYF.

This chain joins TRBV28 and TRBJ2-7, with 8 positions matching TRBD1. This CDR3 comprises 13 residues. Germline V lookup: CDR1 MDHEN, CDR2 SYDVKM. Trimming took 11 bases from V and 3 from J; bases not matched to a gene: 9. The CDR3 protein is CAAGQGNLYEQYF. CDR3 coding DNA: TGTGCCGCAGGACAGGGCAACCTCTACGAGCAGTACTTC.

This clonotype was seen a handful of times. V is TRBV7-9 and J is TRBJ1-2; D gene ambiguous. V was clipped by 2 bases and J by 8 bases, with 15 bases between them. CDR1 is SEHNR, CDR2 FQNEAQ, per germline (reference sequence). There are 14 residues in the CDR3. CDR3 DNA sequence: TGTGCCAGCAGCTTATACCCGGCTGAGTACGGCTACACCTTC. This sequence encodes CASSLYPAEYGYTF.

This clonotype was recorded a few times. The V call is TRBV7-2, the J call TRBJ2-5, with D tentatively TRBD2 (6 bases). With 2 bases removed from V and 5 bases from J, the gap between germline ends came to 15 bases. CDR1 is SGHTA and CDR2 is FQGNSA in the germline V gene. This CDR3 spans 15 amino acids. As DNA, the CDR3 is TGTGCCAGCAGCTTAACGCAGCGGGCATATGAGACCCAGTACTTC. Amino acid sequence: CASSLTQRAYETQYF.

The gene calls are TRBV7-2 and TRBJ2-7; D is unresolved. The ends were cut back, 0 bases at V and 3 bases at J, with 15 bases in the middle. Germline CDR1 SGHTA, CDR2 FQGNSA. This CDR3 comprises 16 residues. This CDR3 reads CASSLAPAVGIYEQYF. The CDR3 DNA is TGTGCCAGCAGCTTAGCGCCGGCTGTAGGAATCTACGAGCAGTACTTC.

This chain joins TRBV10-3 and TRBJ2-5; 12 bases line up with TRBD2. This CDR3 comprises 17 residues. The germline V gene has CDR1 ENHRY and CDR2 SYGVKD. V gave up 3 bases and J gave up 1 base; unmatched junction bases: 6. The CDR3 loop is CAISETSSGGAQETQYF. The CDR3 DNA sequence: TGTGCCATCAGTGAAACCTCTAGCGGGGGGGCCCAAGAGACCCAGTACTTC.